This TCR beta chain was identified in a study of T cell responses to AZD1222 COVID-19 vaccine. Study-level information: Some second doses came at about 4 weeks and others at about 12 weeks; these were pooled.

Whole-study findings and limits: AZD1222 recipients seropositive at baseline numbered only 5 or 6. Sampled repertoires all dated from after the peak T cell response.

As regards this clone: The target antigen is unknown.

The length of the CDR3 is 15 residues. The repertoire was sequenced with immunoSEQ multiplex PCR; TCRdb's copy has only in-frame clones and lacks some. The table has approximately 140,000 clones, 94% seen once. The chain has TRBV1 and TRBJ2-1; the table's D call of TRBD2 was not tested on the DNA. TRBV1 is annotated as a pseudogene. Sequenced here: peripheral blood, sampled on day 0 of AZD1222 vaccination. This clonotype was obtained from an adult in good health. This CDR3 reads CTSSSGTRVRNEQFF. DNA of the CDR3: TGCACCAGCAGCAGTGGGACTAGGGTCAGAAATGAGCAGTTCTTC.